This entry features one TCR beta chain sequence. Its antigen is as yet unknown. Germline CDR1 reads SGHVS; CDR2 reads FNYEAQ. CDR3 size: 14 residues. CD8+ T cell subsets were each sorted in triplicate, 300,000 cells apiece. UMI-labeled 5' RACE TRB cDNA libraries were prepared from the cells. TCRdb re-called the 5' RACE reads, yielding one record per CDR3 amino acid sequence without DNA. This sample carries under 75,000 distinct CDR3 sequences, with approximately 0.8% going to the ten biggest clones. The data were obtained in a study of CXCR3-negative and CXCR3-positive naive CD8 T cells. Findings of the study overall: Comparison of naive cells showed more hydrophobic TRB CDR3s in CXCR3-positive than in CXCR3-negative naive cells.

The specimen was naive CXCR3+ CD8+ T cells from blood. Subset defined: CD45RO-CCR7+CD27+CD95- naive CD8+ T cells expressing CXCR3 (TNR3+). The chain uses TRBV7-6 and TRBJ1-1. The source is a human donor in good health. Some clones in this sample may be carry-over from other donors' samples. This CDR3 is CASSLVPGDTEAFF.